One T cell receptor (beta chain) is described in this entry. These data belong to a study of blood T cell repertoires in COVID-19. Study-wide background: Collection of acute and convalescent COVID-19 samples took place in the United States, Italy and Spain.

Data came from immunoSEQ multiplex PCR; TCRdb stores just in-frame clones and leaves some out. The sample lists about 140,000 clones; approximately 85% were seen once. This CDR3 comprises 17 residues. Germline-derived CDR1 and CDR2 are KGHDR and SFDVKD. V lost 3 bases, J lost 1 base, and 4 bases stayed unmatched. The receptor was derived from a man between 50 and 59 years old with acute or convalescent COVID-19. The chain links TRBV24-1 to TRBJ2-2; 10 nucleotides align to TRBD2. The sample taken for sequencing was peripheral blood. In DNA, the CDR3 is TGTGCCACCAGTGATCCCTGGACTAGCGGGAACACCGGGGAGCTGTTTTTT. This encodes CATSDPWTSGNTGELFF.